The 24 T cell receptor beta chains in this list originate from one sample, sequenced in a study of T cells in Graves' hyperthyroidism and ophthalmopathy. Amplified TCR beta CDR3 regions came from RNA transcripts. The study used the HTBI primer set for a first-round RT-PCR of the TCR CDR3. Using its own MiXCR run on the multiplex PCR reads, TCRdb lists one record per CDR3 protein. This table has about 150,000 distinct CDR3 sequences, 22% appearing once. The sample consisted of blood. The receptors derive from a woman aged 45-65 years with Graves' hyperthyroidism that later progressed to Graves' ophthalmopathy.

At least ten counts were recorded for this clonotype. This chain joins TRBV28 and TRBJ2-2, with D possibly being TRBD1 (6 bases). V was trimmed by 9 bases and J by 0 bases, leaving 14 bases between them. The CDR3 runs to 15 residues. Germline assignment: CDR1 MDHEN and CDR2 SYDVKM. This CDR3 reads CASKSGTSNTGELFF. Written as DNA, the CDR3 is TGTGCCAGTAAGTCCGGGACATCGAACACCGGGGAGCTGTTTTTT.

In its sample, this clonotype was seen many times. This chain connects TRBV28 to TRBJ2-1, with 10 bases aligning to TRBD2. Trimming at V came to 1 base and at J to 12 bases, leaving 9 bases not matched to a gene. The CDR3 spans 15 residues. Germline assignment: CDR1 MDHEN and CDR2 SYDVKM. This CDR3 reads CASSLSRLAGESQFF. In nucleotides, the CDR3 is TGTGCCAGCAGTTTATCCCGGCTAGCGGGAGAGTCGCAGTTCTTC.

This clonotype occurred many times. The chain employs TRBV28 and TRBJ2-7; TRBD2 agrees at 12 bases. V lost 4 bases to trimming and J lost 2 bases; unmatched junction nucleotides: 6. This CDR3 region has 16 residues. CDR1 is MDHEN, CDR2 SYDVKM, per germline. For the CDR3, the DNA is TGTGCCAGCAGTTCTGAGACTAGCGGGAGAACCTACGAGCAGTACTTC. This encodes CASSSETSGRTYEQYF. The whole variable domain, filled in from reference TRBV28 and TRBJ2-7, reads DVKVTQSSRYLVKRTGEKVFLECVQDMDHENMFWYRQDPGLGLRLIYFSYDVKMKEKGDIPEGYSVSREKKERFSLILESASTNQTSMYLCASSSETSGRTYEQYFGPGTRLTVT.

This clonotype has a count of ten or more. The rearrangement uses TRBV2 and TRBJ2-3; D is uncertain. The CDR3 loop spans 14 amino acids. V gave up 7 bases and J gave up 0 bases, with 11 bases separating them. The germline gives CDR1 SNHLY, CDR2 FYNNEI. CDR3 sequence (DNA): TGTGCCAGCATGCCACCCTATAGCACAGATACGCAGTATTTT. As protein: CASMPPYSTDTQYF.

V gene TRBV4-2 combines with J gene TRBJ2-4; 13 bases map to TRBD2. This CDR3 is 15 amino acids long. The J segment lost 8 bases and the V segment lost 3 bases, leaving 4 bases of the junction unmatched. CDR1 LGHNA and CDR2 YNFKEQ come from the germline V gene. DNA for the CDR3: TGTGCCAGCAGCCATGGACTAGCGGGAGAGTACATTCAGTACTTC. Its translation: CASSHGLAGEYIQYF.

The V gene is TRBV11-2, the J gene TRBJ2-1; 10 nucleotides line up with TRBD2. Germline values: CDR1 SGHAT, CDR2 FQNNGV. V was pared by 0 bases and J by 7 bases, with 6 bases of the junction left unmatched. This CDR3 spans 16 amino acids. The CDR3 loop reads CASSLEGLAIWNEQFF. In DNA form, the CDR3 reads TGTGCCAGCAGCTTAGAGGGACTAGCGATTTGGAATGAGCAGTTCTTC.

The chain couples TRBV9 to TRBJ1-1; D unclear. The CDR3 spans 15 residues. V was pared by 3 bases and J by 0 bases, with 12 bases between. The germline CDR1 and CDR2 sequences are SGDLS and YYNGEE. CDR3 nucleotides: TGTGCCAGCAGCGAAACTGATTTTATGAACACTGAAGCTTTCTTT. Amino acids: CASSETDFMNTEAFF.

This clonotype was found many times. This rearrangement joins TRBV20-1 to TRBJ2-3; possibly TRBD2 for D (5 bases). V gave up 6 bases and J gave up 2 bases, with 18 bases separating them. The CDR3 is 15 residues long. CDR1 DFQATT and CDR2 SNEGSKA come from the germline V gene (reference sequence). CDR3 sequence: CSALVLGSDTDTQYF. CDR3 sequence (DNA): TGCAGTGCGCTCGTACTAGGATCGGACACAGATACGCAGTATTTT.

This clonotype was observed at least ten times. This chain joins TRBV12-3 or TRBV12-4 and TRBJ1-5; D may be TRBD1 (5 bases). This CDR3 is 15 amino acids long. V lost 6 bases, J lost 1 base, and 13 bases lay in between. This chain's CDR3 is CASSFQGGSNQPQHF. The CDR3 DNA follows: TGTGCCAGCAGCTTTCAGGGCGGGAGCAATCAGCCCCAGCATTTT.

In its sample, this clonotype was seen many times. J is TRBJ2-4 and V is TRBV3-1, with D perhaps matching TRBD1 or TRBD2 (5 bases each). This CDR3 is built from 13 residues. V lost 6 bases and J 7 bases, leaving 13 bases between the germline ends. Per the germline V gene, CDR1 is LGHDT and CDR2 is YNNKEL (reference sequence). The CDR3 reads CASSRGRSNIQYF. The CDR3 coding sequence is TGTGCCAGCAGTCGGGGCAGGAGTAACATTCAGTACTTC.

This clonotype appeared many times. The chain employs TRBV28 and TRBJ2-2; D ambiguous. V lost 5 bases and J lost 3, with 10 bases in between. The CDR3 contains 14 residues. Per the germline V gene, CDR1 is MDHEN and CDR2 is SYDVKM. The CDR3 DNA follows: TGTGCCAGCAGTCTCCCAGTGGACACCGGGGAGCTGTTTTTT. Its protein product is CASSLPVDTGELFF.

The table lists this clonotype with many counts. This chain uses TRBV30 with TRBJ1-4; perhaps TRBD1 as D (5 bases). V shed 3 bases and J shed 10 bases, with 21 bases lying between them. Germline CDR1 is GTSNPN and CDR2 is SVGIG (reference sequence). The CDR3 spans 15 residues. The chain's CDR3 is CAWSGQGPPSGKLFF. DNA of the CDR3: TGTGCCTGGAGCGGCCAGGGCCCGCCGTCTGGAAAACTGTTTTTT.

This clonotype was seen ten or more times. The gene calls are TRBV27 and TRBJ1-2, with no clear D. Per the germline V gene, CDR1 is MNHEY and CDR2 is SMNVEV (reference sequence). The CDR3 length is 13 residues. The V and J ends lost 4 bases and 3 bases respectively, with 9 bases between them. The CDR3 nucleotides are TGTGCCAGCAGTTCACAGAGATACTATGGCTACACCTTC. Amino acid sequence: CASSSQRYYGYTF.

The chain joins TRBV28 to TRBJ1-5; weak D call: TRBD1 (6 bases). Trimming took 6 bases from V and 5 from J, leaving 11 bases between them. CDR3 size: 13 residues. Germline CDR1 and CDR2: MDHEN and SYDVKM. The CDR3 sequence is CASRLTGYQPQHF. The CDR3 DNA reads TGTGCCAGCAGACTCACAGGGTATCAGCCCCAGCATTTT.

The chain joins TRBV5-1 to TRBJ1-6; 7 positions match TRBD1. CDR1 and CDR2 from the germline V gene are SGHRS and YFSETQ. After removal of 7 bases from V and 7 bases from J, the junction contained 8 bases not matched to a gene. This CDR3 spans 14 amino acids. CDR3 DNA: TGCGCCAGCGGGACCGGGACAGCCAATTCACCCCTCCACTTT. Encoded protein: CASGTGTANSPLHF. Variable domain in full (rest from reference TRBV5-1 and TRBJ1-6): KAGVTQTPRYLIKTRGQQVTLSCSPISGHRSVSWYQQTPGQGLQFLFEYFSETQRNKGNFPGRFSGRQFSNSRSEMNVSTLELGDSALYLCASGTGTANSPLHFGNGTRLTVT.

This clonotype appeared many times. The chain is built from TRBV11-1 and TRBJ1-3, with a possible D match to TRBD1 (5 bases). CDR1 is SGHAT, CDR2 FQDESV, per germline (reference sequence). Trimming took 3 bases from V and 2 from J, leaving 11 bases between them. CDR3 length equals 15 residues. CDR3 region: CASSFGTDAGNTIYF. CDR3 in DNA: TGTGCCAGCAGCTTCGGGACGGACGCTGGAAACACCATATATTTT.

There are many counts of this clonotype. The genes are TRBV3-1 and TRBJ1-4, with a weak D call TRBD1 (6 bases). CDR3 length: 15 amino acids. The germline V and J ends were trimmed by 1 base and 10 bases, with 16 bases remaining between them. Germline loops: CDR1 LGHDT, CDR2 YNNKEL (reference sequence). The CDR3 DNA reads TGTGCCAGCAGCCAAGGGGACACCCTAAGGGGAAAACTGTTTTTT. Translated: CASSQGDTLRGKLFF.

This clonotype has a count of ten or more. The J gene is TRBJ2-1, the V gene TRBV3-1, with TRBD2 matching over 7 bases. The CDR3 has 13 amino acids. Germline CDR1 LGHDT, CDR2 YNNKEL (reference sequence). The V gene end was trimmed by 3 bases and the J gene end by 10 bases; junction bases not matched to a gene: 6. The CDR3 DNA sequence: TGTGCCAGCAGCCACACTGGAGCGGGAGAGCAGTTCTTC. Translated, it gives CASSHTGAGEQFF.

In this sample, this clonotype turned up many times. The J gene is TRBJ2-3, the V gene TRBV6-2 or TRBV6-3; D is ambiguous. The V end lost 6 bases, the J end lost 6 bases, and 13 bases lay between the germline ends. The germline V gene has CDR1 MNHEY and CDR2 SVGEGT. The CDR3 extends over 13 amino acids. In DNA form, the CDR3 reads TGTGCCAGCAGCATAGCCCGGACGGATACGCAGTATTTT. It specifies CASSIARTDTQYF.

This clonotype was seen a single time. The rearrangement uses TRBV28 and TRBJ2-1; D is unresolved. The V end lost 1 base, the J end lost 0 bases, and 13 bases lay between the germline ends. Germline V gives CDR1 MDHEN, CDR2 SYDVKM. This CDR3 region has 17 residues. The CDR3 here is CASSLSQGLSSYNEQFF. CDR3 nucleotides: TGTGCCAGCAGTTTATCCCAAGGTCTTAGCTCCTACAATGAGCAGTTCTTC.

This clonotype was seen ten or more times. The V call is TRBV9, the J call TRBJ2-1; D possibly corresponds to TRBD2 (6 bases). The CDR3 contains 16 residues. The germline gives CDR1 SGDLS, CDR2 YYNGEE. V shed 0 bases and J shed 5 bases, with 15 bases lying between them. The CDR3 bases are TGTGCCAGCAGCGTAGCTGGTAGCGGAAGGGACAATGAGCAGTTCTTC. It is translated as CASSVAGSGRDNEQFF.

The J gene is TRBJ1-3, the V gene TRBV11-2; D uncertain. V dropped 0 bases and J dropped 4 bases, with 10 bases sitting between them. The CDR3 length is 15 residues. From germline, CDR1 is SGHAT and CDR2 FQNNGV. As DNA, the CDR3 is TGTGCCAGCAGCTTAGACACAGAAGAGGGAAACACCATATATTTT. The encoded protein is CASSLDTEEGNTIYF.

This clonotype was picked up many times. The chain uses TRBV20-1 and TRBJ2-1, with 9 bases that match TRBD2. V shed 0 bases and J 7 bases; nucleotides not matched to a gene: 10. CDR3 size: 16 residues. The germline V gene has CDR1 DFQATT and CDR2 SNEGSKA (reference sequence). Written as DNA, the CDR3 is TGCAGTGCTAGAGAGGTGACTAGCGGACCCCGGAATGAGCAGTTCTTC. It specifies CSAREVTSGPRNEQFF.

This clonotype was recorded at least ten times. V gene TRBV7-9 combines with J gene TRBJ2-7; D call uncertain. CDR1 is SEHNR, CDR2 FQNEAQ, per germline (reference sequence). The CDR3 is 12 residues long. V lost 1 base and J lost 6, with 7 bases in between. The chain's CDR3 is CASSLGTPEQYF. The CDR3 nucleotides read TGTGCCAGCAGCTTAGGGACGCCCGAGCAGTACTTC.